This T cell receptor (beta chain) was captured in a study of cytomegalovirus exposure and HLA in healthy donors. Study results and limitations: Cytomegalovirus-associated status was assigned to some 180 TCR beta chains.

About this clone: The antigen remains unidentified.

CDR3 size: 15 residues. In germline, CDR1 is MGHRA, CDR2 YSYEKL. J lost 0 bases, V lost 6 bases, and 6 bases had no gene match. Vbeta (60) and Jbeta (13) primers were used in the PCR. The assay was immunoSEQ multiplex PCR, and TCRdb's table has in-frame clones only and misses some. This sample has approximately 160,000 clones, with around 80% found just once. The specimen sequenced was PBMCs. The rearrangement joins TRBV4-1 to TRBJ2-7; 9 nucleotides agree with TRBD2. The source of this sequence is a man aged 35 to 55 in good health and CMV-seronegative. The CDR3 reads CASSLYSGGSYEQYF. CDR3 DNA: TGCGCCAGCAGTCTTTATAGCGGGGGCTCCTACGAGCAGTACTTC.